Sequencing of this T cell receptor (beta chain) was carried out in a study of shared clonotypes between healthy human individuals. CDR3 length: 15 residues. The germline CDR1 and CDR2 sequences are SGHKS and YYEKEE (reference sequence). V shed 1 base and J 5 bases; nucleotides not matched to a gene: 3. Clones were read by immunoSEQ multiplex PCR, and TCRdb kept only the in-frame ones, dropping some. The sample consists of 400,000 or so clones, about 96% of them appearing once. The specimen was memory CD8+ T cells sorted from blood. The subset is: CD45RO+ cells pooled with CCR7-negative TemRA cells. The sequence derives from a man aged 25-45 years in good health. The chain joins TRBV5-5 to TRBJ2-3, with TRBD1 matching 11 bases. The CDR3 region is CASSLLGTGGDTQYF. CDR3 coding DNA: TGTGCCAGCAGCTTGCTTGGGACAGGGGGAGATACGCAGTATTTT. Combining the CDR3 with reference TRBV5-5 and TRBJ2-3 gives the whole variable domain DAGVTQSPTHLIKTRGQQVTLRCSPISGHKSVSWYQQVLGQGPQFIFQYYEKEERGRGNFPDRFSARQFPNYSSELNVNALLLGDSALYLCASSLLGTGGDTQYFGPGTRLTVL.